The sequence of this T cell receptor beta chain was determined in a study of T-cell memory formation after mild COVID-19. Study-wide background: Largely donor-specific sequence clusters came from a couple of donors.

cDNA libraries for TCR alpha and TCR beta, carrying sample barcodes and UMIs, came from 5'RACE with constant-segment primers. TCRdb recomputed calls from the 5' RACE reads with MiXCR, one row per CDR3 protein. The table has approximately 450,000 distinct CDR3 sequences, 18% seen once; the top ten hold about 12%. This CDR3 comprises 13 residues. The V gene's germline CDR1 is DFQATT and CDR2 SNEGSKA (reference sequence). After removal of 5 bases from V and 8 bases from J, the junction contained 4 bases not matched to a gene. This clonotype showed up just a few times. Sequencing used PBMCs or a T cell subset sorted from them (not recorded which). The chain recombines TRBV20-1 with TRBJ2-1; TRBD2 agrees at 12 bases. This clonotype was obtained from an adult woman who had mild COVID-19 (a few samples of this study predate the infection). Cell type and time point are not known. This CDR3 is CSAPLAGGHEQFF. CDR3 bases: TGCAGTGCTCCACTAGCGGGAGGCCATGAGCAGTTCTTC.